The text below deals with one TCR beta chain. The sample holds one count of this clone. Its antigen has not been determined. No much larger clonotype is one base removed from it; base qualities were not supplied. Libraries came from the immunoSEQ multiplex PCR assay. TCRdb took over this immuneACCESS table, retaining in-frame rearrangements with V and J assigned. Such tables are incomplete; in checked studies, under half of the missing clones stem from an unresolved V gene, and the remainder is unexplained. This sample gives tens of thousands of clones in total; 75% to 85% of them show up just once. The ten biggest clones cover roughly 6.3% of the sample. The data stem from a study of Siglec-9 on CD8 T cells in melanoma (dated by TCRdb to between 2018 and 2020). Background for the entire study: In this study, researchers looked at how Siglec-9 is expressed on CD8+ T cells and what Siglec-9 does to regulate T cells within the melanoma tumor microenvironment.

The investigation overall reported the following: According to the report, an effector memory CD8+ T-cell subset that seemed to build up inside melanoma tumors was both marked and regulated by Siglec-9.

Material: Siglec-9- CD8+ T cells sorted from blood. Sample cell subset or site, as interpreted from the label and publication: CD8 T cells lacking Siglec-9. The sequence was obtained from a human donor in good health.

CDR3 loop: CASSDSLVVGNQPQHF. The nucleotides read TGTGCCAGCAGTGATTCTTTGGTAGTGGGCAATCAGCCCCAGCATTTT. Rearrangement joined TRBV6-1 to TRBJ1-5; no confident D gene assignment can be made. V loses 3 bases, J loses 2 bases, and the germline ends lie 14 bases apart. The germline V gene encodes CDR1 MNHNS and CDR2 SASEGT. From the cysteine through the phenylalanine, the CDR3 covers 16 amino acids. The sequence is cut down to CDR3 DNA, 48 bases in frame from base 1.